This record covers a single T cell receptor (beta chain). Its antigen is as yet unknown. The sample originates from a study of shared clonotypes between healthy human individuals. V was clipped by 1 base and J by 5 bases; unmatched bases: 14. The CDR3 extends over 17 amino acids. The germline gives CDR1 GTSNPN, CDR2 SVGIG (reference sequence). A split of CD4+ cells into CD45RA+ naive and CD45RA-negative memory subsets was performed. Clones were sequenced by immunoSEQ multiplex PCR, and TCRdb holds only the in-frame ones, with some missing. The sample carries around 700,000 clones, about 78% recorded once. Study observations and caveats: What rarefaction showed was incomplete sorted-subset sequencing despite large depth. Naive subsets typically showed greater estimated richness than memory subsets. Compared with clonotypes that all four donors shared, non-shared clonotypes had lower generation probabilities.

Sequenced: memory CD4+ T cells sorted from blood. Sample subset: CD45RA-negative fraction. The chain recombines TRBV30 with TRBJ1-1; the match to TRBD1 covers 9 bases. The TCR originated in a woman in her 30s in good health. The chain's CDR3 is CAWSGTHRDREVTEAFF. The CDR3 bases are TGTGCCTGGAGTGGGACCCATAGGGACAGGGAAGTGACTGAAGCTTTCTTT. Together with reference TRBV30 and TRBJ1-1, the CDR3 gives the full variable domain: SQTIHQWPATLVQPVGSPLSLECTVEGTSNPNLYWYRQAAGRGLQLLFYSVGIGQISSEVPQNLSASRPQDRQFILSSKKLLLSDSGFYLCAWSGTHRDREVTEAFFGQGTRLTVV.